This TCR beta chain was sequenced in a study of blood T cell repertoires in COVID-19. About the study: Sites across the United States, Italy and Spain contributed samples from acute and convalescent COVID-19. T cells, B-cell-depleted T cells, or PBMCs supplied cDNA or gDNA.

V trimming: 2 bases; J trimming: 5 bases; junction bases outside the gene matches: 7. From germline, CDR1 is SQVTM and CDR2 ANQGSEA. The CDR3 runs to 15 residues. Sequenced by immunoSEQ multiplex PCR; TCRdb stores in-frame clones only, minus some. The data show about 60,000 clones, around 87% seen once. The chain links TRBV29-1 to TRBJ2-3; 10 bases fit TRBD2. Specimen: peripheral blood. This receptor was taken from a human donor with acute or convalescent COVID-19. The donor label of this sample is uncertain. CDR3 in DNA: TGCAGCGTTGAAAGGGCGGCTAGCGGGAGAGATACGCAGTATTTT. Translated: CSVERAASGRDTQYF.